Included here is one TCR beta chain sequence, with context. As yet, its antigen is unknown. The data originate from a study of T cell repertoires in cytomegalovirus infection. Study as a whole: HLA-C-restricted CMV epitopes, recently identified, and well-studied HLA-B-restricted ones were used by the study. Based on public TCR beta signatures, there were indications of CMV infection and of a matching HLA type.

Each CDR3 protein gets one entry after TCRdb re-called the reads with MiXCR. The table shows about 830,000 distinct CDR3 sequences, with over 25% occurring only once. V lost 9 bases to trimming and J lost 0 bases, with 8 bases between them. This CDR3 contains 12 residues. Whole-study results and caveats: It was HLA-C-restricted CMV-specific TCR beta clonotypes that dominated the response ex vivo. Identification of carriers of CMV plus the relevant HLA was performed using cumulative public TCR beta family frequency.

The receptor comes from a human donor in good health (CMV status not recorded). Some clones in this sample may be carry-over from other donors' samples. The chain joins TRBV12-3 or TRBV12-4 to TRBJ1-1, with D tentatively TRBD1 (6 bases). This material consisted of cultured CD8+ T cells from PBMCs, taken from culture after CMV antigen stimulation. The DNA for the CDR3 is TGTGCCAGTCAGGGGATGAACACTGAAGCTTTCTTT. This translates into CASQGMNTEAFF.